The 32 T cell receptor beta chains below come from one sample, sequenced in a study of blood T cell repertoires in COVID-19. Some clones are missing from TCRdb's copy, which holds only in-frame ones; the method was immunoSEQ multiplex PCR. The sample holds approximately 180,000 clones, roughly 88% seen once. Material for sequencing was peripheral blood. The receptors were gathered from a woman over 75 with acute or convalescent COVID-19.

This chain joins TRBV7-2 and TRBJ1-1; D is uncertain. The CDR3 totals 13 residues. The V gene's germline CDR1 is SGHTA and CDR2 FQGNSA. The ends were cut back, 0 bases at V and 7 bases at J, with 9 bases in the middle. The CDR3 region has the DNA TGTGCCAGCAGCTTAGCGCGGTTCGTTGAAGCTTTCTTT. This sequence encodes CASSLARFVEAFF.

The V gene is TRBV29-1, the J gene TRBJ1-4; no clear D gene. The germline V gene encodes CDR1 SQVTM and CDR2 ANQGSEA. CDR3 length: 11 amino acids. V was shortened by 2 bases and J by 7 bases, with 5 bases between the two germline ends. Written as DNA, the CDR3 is TGCAGCGTTGAACGAGCTGAAAAACTGTTTTTT. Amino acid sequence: CSVERAEKLFF.

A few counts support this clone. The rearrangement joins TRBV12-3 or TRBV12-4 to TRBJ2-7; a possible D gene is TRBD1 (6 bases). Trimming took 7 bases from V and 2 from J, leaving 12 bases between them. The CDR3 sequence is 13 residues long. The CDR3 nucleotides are TGTGCCAGCACCATGACAGGAGCCTACGAGCAGTACTTC. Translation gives CASTMTGAYEQYF.

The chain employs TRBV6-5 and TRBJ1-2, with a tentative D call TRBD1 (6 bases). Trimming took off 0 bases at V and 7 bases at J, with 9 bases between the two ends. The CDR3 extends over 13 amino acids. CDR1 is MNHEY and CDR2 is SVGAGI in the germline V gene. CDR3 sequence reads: CASSYSRGGGYTF. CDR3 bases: TGTGCCAGCAGTTACTCGAGGGGGGGTGGCTACACCTTC.

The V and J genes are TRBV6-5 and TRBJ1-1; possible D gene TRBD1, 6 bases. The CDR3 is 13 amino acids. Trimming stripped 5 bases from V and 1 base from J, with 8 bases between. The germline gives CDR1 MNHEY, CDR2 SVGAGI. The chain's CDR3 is CASSRDTNTEAFF. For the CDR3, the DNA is TGTGCCAGCAGTCGGGACACGAACACTGAAGCTTTCTTT.

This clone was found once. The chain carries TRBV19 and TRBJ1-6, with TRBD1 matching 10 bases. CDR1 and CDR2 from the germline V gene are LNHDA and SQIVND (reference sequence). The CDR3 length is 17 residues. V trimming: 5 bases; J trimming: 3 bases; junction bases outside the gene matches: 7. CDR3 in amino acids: CASSLTWTGGYNSPLHF. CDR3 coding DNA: TGTGCCAGTAGTCTAACTTGGACAGGGGGCTATAATTCACCCCTCCACTTT.

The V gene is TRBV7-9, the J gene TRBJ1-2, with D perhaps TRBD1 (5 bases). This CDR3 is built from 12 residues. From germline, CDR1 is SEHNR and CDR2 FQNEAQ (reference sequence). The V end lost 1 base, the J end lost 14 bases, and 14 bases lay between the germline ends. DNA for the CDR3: TGTGCCAGCAGCTTAGGGGCAGGGCGTTGGACCTTC. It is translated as CASSLGAGRWTF.

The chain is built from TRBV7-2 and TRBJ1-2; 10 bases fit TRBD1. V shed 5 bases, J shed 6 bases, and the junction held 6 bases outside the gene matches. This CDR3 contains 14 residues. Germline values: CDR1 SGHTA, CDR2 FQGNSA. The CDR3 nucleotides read TGTGCCAGCAGCCTCGGACAGGGGGAGGATGGCTACACCTTC. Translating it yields CASSLGQGEDGYTF.

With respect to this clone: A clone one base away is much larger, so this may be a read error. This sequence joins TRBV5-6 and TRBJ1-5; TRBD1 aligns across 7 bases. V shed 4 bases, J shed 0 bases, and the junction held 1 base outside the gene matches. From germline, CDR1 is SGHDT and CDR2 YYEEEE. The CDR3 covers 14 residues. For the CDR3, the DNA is TGTGCCAGCAGCCGGACAGGTAGCAATCAGCCCCAGCATTTT. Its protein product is CASSRTGSNQPQHF.

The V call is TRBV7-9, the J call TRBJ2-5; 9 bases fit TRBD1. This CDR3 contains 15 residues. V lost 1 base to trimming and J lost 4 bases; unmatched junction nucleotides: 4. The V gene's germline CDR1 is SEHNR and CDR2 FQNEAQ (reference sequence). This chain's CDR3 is CASSLGGTGIETQYF. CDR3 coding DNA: TGTGCCAGCAGCTTAGGGGGGACAGGGATAGAGACCCAGTACTTC.

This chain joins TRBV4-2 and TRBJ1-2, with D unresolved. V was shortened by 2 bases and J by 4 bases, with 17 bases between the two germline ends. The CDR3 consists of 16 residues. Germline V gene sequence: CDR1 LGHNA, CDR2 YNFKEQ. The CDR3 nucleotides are TGTGCCAGCAGCCAAATGGGAGACACCTACCCCTATGGCTACACCTTC. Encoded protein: CASSQMGDTYPYGYTF.

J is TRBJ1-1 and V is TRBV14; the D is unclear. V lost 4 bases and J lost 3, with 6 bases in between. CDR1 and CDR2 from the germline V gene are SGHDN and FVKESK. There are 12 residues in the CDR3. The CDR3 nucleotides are TGTGCCAGCAGCCCCCAGGACACTGAAGCTTTCTTT. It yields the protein CASSPQDTEAFF.

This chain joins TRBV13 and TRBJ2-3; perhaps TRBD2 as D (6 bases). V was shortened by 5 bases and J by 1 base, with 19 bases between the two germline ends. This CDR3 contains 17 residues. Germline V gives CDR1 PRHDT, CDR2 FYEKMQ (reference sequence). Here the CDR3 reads CASSRRRSGSRTDTQYF. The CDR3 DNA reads TGTGCCAGCAGCCGACGGAGGAGCGGGTCTCGCACAGATACGCAGTATTTT.

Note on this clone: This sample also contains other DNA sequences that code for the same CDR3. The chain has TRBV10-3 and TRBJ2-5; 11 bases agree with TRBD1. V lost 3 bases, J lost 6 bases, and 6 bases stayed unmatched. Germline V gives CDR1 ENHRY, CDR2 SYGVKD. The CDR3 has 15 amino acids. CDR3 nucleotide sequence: TGTGCCATCAGTGATCCAGGACAGGGGGCAAAGACCCAGTACTTC. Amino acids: CAISDPGQGAKTQYF.

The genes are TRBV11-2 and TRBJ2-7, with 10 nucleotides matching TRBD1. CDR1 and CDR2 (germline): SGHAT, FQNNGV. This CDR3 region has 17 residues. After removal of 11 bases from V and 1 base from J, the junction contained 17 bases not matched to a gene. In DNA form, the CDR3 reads TGTGCCTGGGGGAGGGGACAGGGGCGTTCATCTTCCTACGAGCAGTACTTC. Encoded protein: CAWGRGQGRSSSYEQYF.

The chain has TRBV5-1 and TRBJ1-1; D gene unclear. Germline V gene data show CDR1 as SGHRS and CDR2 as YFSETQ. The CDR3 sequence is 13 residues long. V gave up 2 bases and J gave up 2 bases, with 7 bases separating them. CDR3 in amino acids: CASSFGPNTEAFF. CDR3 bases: TGCGCCAGCAGCTTTGGCCCTAACACTGAAGCTTTCTTT.

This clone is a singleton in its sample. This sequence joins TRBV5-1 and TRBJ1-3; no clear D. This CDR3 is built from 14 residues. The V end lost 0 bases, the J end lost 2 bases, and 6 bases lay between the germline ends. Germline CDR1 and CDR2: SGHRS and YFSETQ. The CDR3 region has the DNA TGCGCCAGCAGCTTGGGGCACCCTGGAAACACCATATATTTT. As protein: CASSLGHPGNTIYF.

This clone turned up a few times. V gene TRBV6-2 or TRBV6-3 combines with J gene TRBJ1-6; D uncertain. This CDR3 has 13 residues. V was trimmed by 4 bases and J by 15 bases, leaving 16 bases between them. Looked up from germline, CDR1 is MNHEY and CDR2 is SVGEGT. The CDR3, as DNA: TGTGCCAGCAGTTCTTTGGCGGGATACCACCTCCACTTT. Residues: CASSSLAGYHLHF.

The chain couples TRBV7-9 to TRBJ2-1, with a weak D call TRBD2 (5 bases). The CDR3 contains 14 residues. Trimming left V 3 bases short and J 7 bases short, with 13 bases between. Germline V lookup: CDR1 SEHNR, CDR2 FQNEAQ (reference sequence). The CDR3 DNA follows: TGTGCCAGCAGCTTCGAGGGAGTGACGAATGAGCAGTTCTTC. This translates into CASSFEGVTNEQFF.

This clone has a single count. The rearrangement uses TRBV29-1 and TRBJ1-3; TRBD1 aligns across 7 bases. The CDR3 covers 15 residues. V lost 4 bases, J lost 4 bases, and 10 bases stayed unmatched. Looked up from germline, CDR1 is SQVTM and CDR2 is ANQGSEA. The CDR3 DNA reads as TGCAGCGTTGGGGGACAGCCTTTTTACGGAAACACCATATATTTT. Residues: CSVGGQPFYGNTIYF.

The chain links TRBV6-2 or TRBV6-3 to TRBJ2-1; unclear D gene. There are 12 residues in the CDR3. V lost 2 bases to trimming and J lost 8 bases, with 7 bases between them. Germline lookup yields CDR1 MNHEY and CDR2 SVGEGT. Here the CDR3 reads CASSYQSDEQFF. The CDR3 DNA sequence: TGTGCCAGCAGTTACCAGAGCGATGAGCAGTTCTTC.

The CDR3 DNA sequence: TGTGCCAGCAGGCCAGCGGGAGTACAAGAGACCCAGTACTTC. This encodes CASRPAGVQETQYF. The chain is built from TRBV5-5 and TRBJ2-5; 8 positions match TRBD2. J gave up 2 bases and V 5 bases, and 5 bases lay outside the gene matches. Germline V CDR1 and CDR2: SGHKS, YYEKEE (reference sequence). The CDR3 runs to 14 residues.

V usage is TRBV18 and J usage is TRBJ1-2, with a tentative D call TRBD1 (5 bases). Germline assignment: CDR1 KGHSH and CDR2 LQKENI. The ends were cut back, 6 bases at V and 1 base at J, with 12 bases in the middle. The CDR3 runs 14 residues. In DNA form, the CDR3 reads TGTGCCAGCTCCCCTTTGGGGGGTAACTATGGCTACACCTTC. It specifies CASSPLGGNYGYTF.

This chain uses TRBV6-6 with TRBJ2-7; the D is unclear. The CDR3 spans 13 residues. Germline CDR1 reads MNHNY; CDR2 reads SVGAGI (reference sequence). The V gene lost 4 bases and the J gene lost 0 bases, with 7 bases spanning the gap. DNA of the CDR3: TGTGCCAGCAGTTTCTACCACTCCTACGAGCAGTACTTC. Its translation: CASSFYHSYEQYF.

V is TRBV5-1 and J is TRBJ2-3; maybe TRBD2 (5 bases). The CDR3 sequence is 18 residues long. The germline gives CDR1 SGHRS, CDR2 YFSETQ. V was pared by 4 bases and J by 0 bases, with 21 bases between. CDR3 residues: CASSAPAGKVPSTDTQYF. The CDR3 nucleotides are TGCGCCAGCAGCGCCCCCGCGGGCAAAGTACCCAGCACAGATACGCAGTATTTT.

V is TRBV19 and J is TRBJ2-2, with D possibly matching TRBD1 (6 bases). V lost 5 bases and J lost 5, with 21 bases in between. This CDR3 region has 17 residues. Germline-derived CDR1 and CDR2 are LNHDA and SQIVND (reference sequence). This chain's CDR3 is CASSPPGHPGWTGELFF. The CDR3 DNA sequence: TGTGCCAGTAGTCCCCCGGGACATCCTGGGTGGACCGGGGAGCTGTTTTTT.

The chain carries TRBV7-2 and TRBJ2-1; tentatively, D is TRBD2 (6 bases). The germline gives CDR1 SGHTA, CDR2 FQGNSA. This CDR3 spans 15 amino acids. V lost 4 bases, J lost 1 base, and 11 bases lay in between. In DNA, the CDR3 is TGTGCCAGCAGCTCCGGAGGGGTTTCCTACAATGAGCAGTTCTTC. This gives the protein CASSSGGVSYNEQFF.

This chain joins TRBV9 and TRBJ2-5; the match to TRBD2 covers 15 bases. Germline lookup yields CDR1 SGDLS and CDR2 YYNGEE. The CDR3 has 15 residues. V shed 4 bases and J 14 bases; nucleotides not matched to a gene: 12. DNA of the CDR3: TGTGCCAGCAGCATGACCGGGACTAGCGGGGGGCCACTTTACTTC. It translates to CASSMTGTSGGPLYF.

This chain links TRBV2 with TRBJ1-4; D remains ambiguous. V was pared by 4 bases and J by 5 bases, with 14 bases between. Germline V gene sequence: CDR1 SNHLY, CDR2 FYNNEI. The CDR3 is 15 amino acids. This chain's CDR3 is CASSASPGENEKLFF. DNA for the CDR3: TGTGCCAGCAGTGCTAGCCCGGGTGAAAATGAAAAACTGTTTTTT.

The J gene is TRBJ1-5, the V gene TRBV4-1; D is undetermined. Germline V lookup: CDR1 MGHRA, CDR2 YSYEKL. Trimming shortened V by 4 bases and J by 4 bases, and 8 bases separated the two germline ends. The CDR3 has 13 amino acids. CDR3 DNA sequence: TGCGCCAGCAGCCGCGACTGGAATCAGCCCCAGCATTTT. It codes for CASSRDWNQPQHF.

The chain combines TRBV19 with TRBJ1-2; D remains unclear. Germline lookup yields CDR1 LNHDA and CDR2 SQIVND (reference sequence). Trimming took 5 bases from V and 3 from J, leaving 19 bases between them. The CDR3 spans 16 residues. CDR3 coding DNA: TGTGCCAGTAGTCCGGAACCGCGGCGTCAGTACTATGGCTACACCTTC. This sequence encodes CASSPEPRRQYYGYTF.

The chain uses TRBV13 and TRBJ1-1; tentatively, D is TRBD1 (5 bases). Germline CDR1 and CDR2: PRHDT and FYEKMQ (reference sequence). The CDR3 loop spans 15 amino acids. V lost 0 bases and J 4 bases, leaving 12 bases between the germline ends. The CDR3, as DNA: TGTGCCAGCAGCTTAGGGCGGGGAAGGGGCACTGAAGCTTTCTTT. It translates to CASSLGRGRGTEAFF.